This TCR beta chain was documented in a study of CD8+ T cells in alopecia areata. Findings and limits, study-wide: There were also resident alphabeta T cells of normal skin sequenced in scalp samples. Lesional scalp exceeded normal scalp in clonality, especially in alopecia totalis/universalis.

RNA was extracted and reverse transcribed into cDNA as the sequencing template. The data were produced by immunoSEQ multiplex PCR, yet TCRdb's version contains in-frame clones alone and is incomplete. This table holds about 150,000 clones, approximately 56% found once. From germline, CDR1 is MNHEY and CDR2 SVGAGI. This CDR3 contains 15 residues. V was clipped by 0 bases and J by 5 bases, with 13 bases between them. A note on this clone: Its antigen is not known.

This TCR derives from a human donor in good health. The sample was CD8+ T cells sorted from blood. The chain has TRBV6-5 and TRBJ1-1; D unresolved. The CDR3 DNA reads as TGTGCCAGCAGTTACTCGTCCGGAACGGGAACTGAAGCTTTCTTT. Its protein product is CASSYSSGTGTEAFF.